The 8 T cell receptor beta chains listed next were all sequenced from one sample in a study of cytomegalovirus exposure and HLA in healthy donors. The PCR ran on 60 Vbeta and 13 Jbeta primers. Using immunoSEQ multiplex PCR, the repertoire was profiled, and TCRdb retains in-frame clones only, with some absent. The data contain approximately 100,000 clones, around three quarters of them seen just once; the ten biggest clones take up around 4.4%. Sequences were obtained from PBMCs. The receptors were gathered from a man aged 35-49 years in good health and CMV-seronegative.

The genes are TRBV4-1 and TRBJ1-5, with 7 bases aligning to TRBD1. V trimming: 4 bases; J trimming: 7 bases; junction bases outside the gene matches: 4. The CDR3 is 13 residues long. The germline gives CDR1 MGHRA, CDR2 YSYEKL. DNA for the CDR3: TGCGCCAGCAGCCGACAGGGTAGCCAGCCCCAGCATTTT. Protein sequence: CASSRQGSQPQHF.

The chain links TRBV29-1 to TRBJ1-3, with 9 bases identical to TRBD1. The CDR3 spans 15 residues. The V gene end was trimmed by 5 bases and the J gene end by 0 bases; junction bases not matched to a gene: 5. Per germline, CDR1 SQVTM and CDR2 ANQGSEA. The CDR3 here is CSVPEDRGSGNTIYF. CDR3 DNA sequence: TGCAGCGTTCCGGAGGACAGGGGCTCTGGAAACACCATATATTTT.

The V gene is TRBV6-1, the J gene TRBJ2-1; 11 positions match TRBD1. With 6 bases clipped from V and 8 bases from J, the junction kept 6 bases outside the gene matches. Per germline, CDR1 MNHNS and CDR2 SASEGT. This CDR3 region has 14 residues. The CDR3 coding sequence is TGTGCCAGCAGCCGGGACAGGGGGATATATGAGCAGTTCTTC. Amino acids: CASSRDRGIYEQFF.

This sequence joins TRBV6-5 and TRBJ1-3; 7 nucleotides line up with TRBD1. This CDR3 contains 15 residues. After removal of 6 bases from V and 6 bases from J, the junction contained 11 bases not matched to a gene. The germline V gene has CDR1 MNHEY and CDR2 SVGAGI. The CDR3 sequence: CASRPDRDRENTIYF. For the CDR3, the DNA is TGTGCCAGCAGACCCGACAGGGATCGAGAAAACACCATATATTTT.

This clone has just one count. The V and J genes are TRBV5-1 and TRBJ2-2, with a weak D call TRBD1 (6 bases). Germline V gene data show CDR1 as SGHRS and CDR2 as YFSETQ. Trimming took 3 bases from V and 1 from J, leaving 7 bases between them. CDR3 length: 14 amino acids. The CDR3 nucleotides are TGCGCCAGCAGCTCGACAGGGAACACCGGGGAGCTGTTTTTT. This translates into CASSSTGNTGELFF.

The CDR3 is CASSQDSMNTEAFF. For the CDR3, the DNA is TGCGCCAGCAGCCAGGACAGTATGAACACTGAAGCTTTCTTT. The rearrangement joins TRBV4-1 to TRBJ1-1, with D possibly being TRBD1 (6 bases). The CDR3 runs to 14 residues. Trimming cost V 3 bases and J 0 bases, with 8 bases left between them. CDR1 and CDR2 (germline): MGHRA, YSYEKL.

V usage is TRBV28 and J usage is TRBJ1-2; no clear D gene. Germline V gene lookup returns CDR1 MDHEN and CDR2 SYDVKM. This CDR3 has 14 residues. The V end lost 7 bases, the J end lost 4 bases, and 16 bases lay between the germline ends. CDR3 sequence reads: CASTVGEFLYGYTF. The CDR3, as DNA: TGTGCCAGCACCGTTGGGGAGTTCCTCTATGGCTACACCTTC.

The rearrangement uses TRBV28 and TRBJ1-4; 9 bases align to TRBD1. The CDR3 covers 14 residues. V shed 7 bases, J shed 8 bases, and the junction held 8 bases outside the gene matches. Germline V CDR1 and CDR2: MDHEN, SYDVKM. The CDR3 sequence: CASNPGQGIEKLFF. CDR3 coding DNA: TGTGCCAGCAACCCGGGACAGGGTATAGAAAAACTGTTTTTT.